This is a list of T cell receptor beta chains from one sample in a study of vaccination effects on CD4 cells after COVID-19. These receptors lack a known antigen. Clones were read by immunoSEQ multiplex PCR, and TCRdb kept only the in-frame ones, dropping some. The table shows 45,000 to 50,000 clones, with approximately 61% occurring only once. The material sequenced was CD4+ T cells from PBMCs cultured without peptide, taken before COVID-19 vaccination. These receptors were taken from a human donor who received a COVID-19 vaccine. Both conserved end residues are part of each CDR3. Fields, in order: D gene, J gene, V gene, clone size, CDR3 DNA, CDR3 protein. The D gene is left open where the match is weak. Clone size is shown for a subset of rows, as once, few, many or a class of expanded clone.

D gene: NA
J gene: TRBJ1-4
V gene: TRBV5-1
clone size: NA
CDR3 DNA: TGCGCCAGCAGCTTGGACGCAGGAGGTGGAGAAAAACTGTTTTTT
CDR3 protein: CASSLDAGGGEKLFF

D gene: NA
J gene: TRBJ1-1
V gene: TRBV7-8
clone size: NA
CDR3 DNA: TGTGCCAGCAGCCGAAGGACCACGATGGCTTTCTTT
CDR3 protein: CASSRRTTMAFF

D gene: TRBD2
J gene: TRBJ2-3
V gene: TRBV4-3
clone size: NA
CDR3 DNA: TGCGCCAGCAGCCAAGATTGGGCTAGCGGGTCAGATACGCAGTATTTT
CDR3 protein: CASSQDWASGSDTQYF

D gene: NA
J gene: TRBJ2-5
V gene: TRBV2
clone size: NA
CDR3 DNA: TGTGCCAGCAGTGTGGTAGGGCTAGGAGAGACCCAGTACTTC
CDR3 protein: CASSVVGLGETQYF

D gene: NA
J gene: TRBJ2-2
V gene: TRBV19
clone size: few
CDR3 DNA: TGTGCCAGTAGGCGAGGGTGGACGAACACCGGGGAGCTGTTTTTT
CDR3 protein: CASRRGWTNTGELFF

D gene: TRBD1
J gene: TRBJ2-1
V gene: TRBV29-1
clone size: NA
CDR3 DNA: TGCAGCGGAAAGACAGGGAGAAACAATGAGCAGTTCTTC
CDR3 protein: CSGKTGRNNEQFF

D gene: NA
J gene: TRBJ2-2
V gene: TRBV5-4
clone size: NA
CDR3 DNA: TGTGCCAGCAGCTTGTCCCGAGCCACCGGGGAGCTGTTTTTT
CDR3 protein: CASSLSRATGELFF

D gene: NA
J gene: TRBJ2-2
V gene: TRBV10-3
clone size: NA
CDR3 DNA: TGTGCCATCAGTGAGGGTAGAGCCACCGGGGAGCTGTTTTTT
CDR3 protein: CAISEGRATGELFF

D gene: NA
J gene: TRBJ1-6
V gene: TRBV7-9
clone size: NA
CDR3 DNA: TGTGCCAGCAGCTTCCACAGGGATCCTTCGGATTCACCCCTCCACTTT
CDR3 protein: CASSFHRDPSDSPLHF

D gene: TRBD1
J gene: TRBJ1-6
V gene: TRBV19
clone size: NA
CDR3 DNA: TGTGCCAGTAGTATAAGGGAGGGGGCCGAAAATTCACCCCTCCACTTT
CDR3 protein: CASSIREGAENSPLHF

D gene: NA
J gene: TRBJ2-7
V gene: TRBV13
clone size: NA
CDR3 DNA: TGTGCCAGCAGCCAAGATTACTCCTACGAGCAGTACTTC
CDR3 protein: CASSQDYSYEQYF

D gene: NA
J gene: TRBJ1-1
V gene: TRBV5-4
clone size: few
CDR3 DNA: TGTGCCAGCAGGCGCGGGGGCACGAAGAACACTGAAGCTTTCTTT
CDR3 protein: CASRRGGTKNTEAFF

D gene: TRBD1
J gene: TRBJ1-2
V gene: TRBV30
clone size: NA
CDR3 DNA: TGTGCCTGGAGTTCAACAGGGGATTTTGGAGGCTACACCTTC
CDR3 protein: CAWSSTGDFGGYTF

D gene: NA
J gene: TRBJ2-7
V gene: TRBV6-5
clone size: NA
CDR3 DNA: TGTGCCAGCAGCCAGGGGGGCATATACGAGCAGTACTTC
CDR3 protein: CASSQGGIYEQYF

D gene: NA
J gene: TRBJ1-1
V gene: TRBV5-5
clone size: NA
CDR3 DNA: TGTGCCAGCAGCTTTCCGGGCATGAACACTGAAGCTTTCTTT
CDR3 protein: CASSFPGMNTEAFF

D gene: NA
J gene: TRBJ1-2
V gene: TRBV28
clone size: NA
CDR3 DNA: TGTGCCAGCAGGACAAGCAACTATGGCTACACCTTC
CDR3 protein: CASRTSNYGYTF

D gene: NA
J gene: TRBJ1-1
V gene: TRBV20-1
clone size: NA
CDR3 DNA: TGCAGTGCTAGAGATTTGGCCGAAGCTTTCTTT
CDR3 protein: CSARDLAEAFF

D gene: NA
J gene: TRBJ1-2
V gene: TRBV7-2
clone size: NA
CDR3 DNA: TGTGCCAGCAGCTCGTTGGGCAGTTGGGCGAATGGCTACACCTTC
CDR3 protein: CASSSLGSWANGYTF

D gene: TRBD1
J gene: TRBJ2-1
V gene: TRBV5-8
clone size: few
CDR3 DNA: TGTGCCAGCAGCTTGGGACAGGGGTATGTCGATGAGCAGTTCTTC
CDR3 protein: CASSLGQGYVDEQFF

D gene: NA
J gene: TRBJ2-7
V gene: TRBV11-2
clone size: NA
CDR3 DNA: TGTGCCAGCAGCTTTCCGGTAGGGGGATCCTACGAGCAGTACTTC
CDR3 protein: CASSFPVGGSYEQYF

D gene: TRBD1
J gene: TRBJ1-4
V gene: TRBV3-1/TRBV3-2
clone size: once
CDR3 DNA: TGTGCCAGCAGCCAAGTAGGACAGGGCAGACCTGAAAAACTGTTTTTT
CDR3 protein: CASSQVGQGRPEKLFF

D gene: NA
J gene: TRBJ2-7
V gene: TRBV5-4
clone size: few
CDR3 DNA: TGTGCCAGCAGCCCCAGTACGGGCTACGAGCAGTACTTC
CDR3 protein: CASSPSTGYEQYF

D gene: NA
J gene: TRBJ2-7
V gene: TRBV5-6
clone size: once
CDR3 DNA: TGTGCCAGCAGCTTGGGGCCCGGGACCTACGAGCAGTACTTC
CDR3 protein: CASSLGPGTYEQYF

D gene: TRBD2
J gene: TRBJ2-3
V gene: TRBV7-8
clone size: few
CDR3 DNA: TGTGCCAGCAGCTCCGGACTAGCGGGGGGGCGGAGCACAGATACGCAGTATTTT
CDR3 protein: CASSSGLAGGRSTDTQYF

D gene: NA
J gene: TRBJ1-2
V gene: TRBV9
clone size: NA
CDR3 DNA: TGTGCCAGCAGCCCTTATCAAGGGAGCTATGGCTACACCTTC
CDR3 protein: CASSPYQGSYGYTF

D gene: NA
J gene: TRBJ1-3
V gene: TRBV7-8
clone size: many
CDR3 DNA: TGTGCCAGCAGAGACAGTATCTCTGGAAACACCATATATTTT
CDR3 protein: CASRDSISGNTIYF

D gene: TRBD1
J gene: TRBJ1-2
V gene: TRBV30
clone size: few
CDR3 DNA: TGTGCCTGGAGTACCGGACAGGGGGGGGGTGGCTACACCTTC
CDR3 protein: CAWSTGQGGGGYTF

D gene: NA
J gene: TRBJ1-3
V gene: TRBV4-1
clone size: NA
CDR3 DNA: TGCGCCAGCAGCCAAGATCCCGGACGTCGGGGAAACACCATATATTTT
CDR3 protein: CASSQDPGRRGNTIYF

D gene: NA
J gene: TRBJ2-2
V gene: TRBV6-4
clone size: NA
CDR3 DNA: TGTGCCAGCAGGGCCCCGGGGACCGGGGAGCTGTTTTTT
CDR3 protein: CASRAPGTGELFF

D gene: TRBD1
J gene: TRBJ2-1
V gene: TRBV18
clone size: NA
CDR3 DNA: TGTGCCAGCTCACCTCCCGGGACAGTTGGAAATGAGCAGTTCTTC
CDR3 protein: CASSPPGTVGNEQFF

D gene: NA
J gene: TRBJ2-2
V gene: TRBV2
clone size: NA
CDR3 DNA: TGTGCCAGCCTAGGATTGGGGCCGATAAACACCGGGGAGCTGTTTTTT
CDR3 protein: CASLGLGPINTGELFF

D gene: NA
J gene: TRBJ1-6
V gene: TRBV6-5
clone size: few
CDR3 DNA: TGTGCCAGCAGTTACTCGAATTCACCCCTCCACTTT
CDR3 protein: CASSYSNSPLHF

D gene: NA
J gene: TRBJ1-2
V gene: TRBV9
clone size: NA
CDR3 DNA: TGTGCCAGCAGCGTAGGGCAGACCAACTATGGCTACACCTTC
CDR3 protein: CASSVGQTNYGYTF

D gene: NA
J gene: TRBJ1-2
V gene: TRBV5-6
clone size: once
CDR3 DNA: TGTGCCAGCAGCTTGAGGTGGACGATCTATGGCTACACCTTC
CDR3 protein: CASSLRWTIYGYTF

D gene: NA
J gene: TRBJ2-7
V gene: TRBV5-3
clone size: NA
CDR3 DNA: TGTGCCAGAAGCTTGACATTCTACGAGCAGTACTTC
CDR3 protein: CARSLTFYEQYF

D gene: NA
J gene: TRBJ1-3
V gene: TRBV5-4
clone size: NA
CDR3 DNA: TGTGCCAGCAGCTTGGGCTCAGGGGACACTGGAAACACCATATATTTT
CDR3 protein: CASSLGSGDTGNTIYF

D gene: NA
J gene: TRBJ2-3
V gene: TRBV4-3
clone size: NA
CDR3 DNA: TGCGCCAGCAGCCAAGGACAGGGGAGGGCGGATACGCAGTATTTT
CDR3 protein: CASSQGQGRADTQYF

D gene: TRBD1
J gene: TRBJ1-6
V gene: TRBV3-1/TRBV3-2
clone size: NA
CDR3 DNA: TGTGCCAGCAGCCGTGGTGGGACAGATAATTCACCCCTCCACTTT
CDR3 protein: CASSRGGTDNSPLHF

D gene: NA
J gene: TRBJ1-1
V gene: TRBV30
clone size: few
CDR3 DNA: TGTGCCGTCGCGTGGGGGACTGAAGCTTTCTTT
CDR3 protein: CAVAWGTEAFF

D gene: NA
J gene: TRBJ2-7
V gene: TRBV5-1
clone size: once
CDR3 DNA: TGCGCCAGCAGTCCCGACCGGGCGTCCCTCCAGGTTGAACAGTACTTC
CDR3 protein: CASSPDRASLQVEQYF

D gene: TRBD1
J gene: TRBJ1-2
V gene: TRBV28
clone size: NA
CDR3 DNA: TGTGCCAGCAACCCCCCGGGACAGATCTATGGCTACACCTTC
CDR3 protein: CASNPPGQIYGYTF

D gene: NA
J gene: TRBJ2-2
V gene: TRBV3-1/TRBV3-2
clone size: NA
CDR3 DNA: TGTGCCAGCAGCCTACCCCGGACAGTAGAACACCGGGAGCTGTTTTTT
CDR3 protein: CASSLPRTVEHRELFF

D gene: TRBD2
J gene: TRBJ2-7
V gene: TRBV4-2
clone size: NA
CDR3 DNA: TGTGCCAGCAGCCAAGTTGAGCGGGAGGAGCAGTACTTC
CDR3 protein: CASSQVEREEQYF

D gene: NA
J gene: TRBJ2-5
V gene: TRBV20-1
clone size: NA
CDR3 DNA: TGCAGTGCCACCACAGAGGAGACCCAGTACTTC
CDR3 protein: CSATTEETQYF

D gene: TRBD1
J gene: TRBJ1-1
V gene: TRBV5-6
clone size: NA
CDR3 DNA: TGTGCCAGCAGTCCCCTGACAGGGCGATACACTGAAGCTTTCTTT
CDR3 protein: CASSPLTGRYTEAFF

D gene: TRBD2
J gene: TRBJ2-2
V gene: TRBV28
clone size: NA
CDR3 DNA: TGTGCCATCGCGGGGGGCCAATACACCGGGGAGCTGTTTTTT
CDR3 protein: CAIAGGQYTGELFF

D gene: NA
J gene: TRBJ2-7
V gene: TRBV10-3
clone size: NA
CDR3 DNA: TGTGCCATCAGTGATTCTGCCGGGGCCTACGAGCAGTACTTC
CDR3 protein: CAISDSAGAYEQYF